The text below deals with one TCR beta chain. Its antigen is still unknown. The material for each subset, its genomic DNA, was split evenly across several immunoSEQ plates. Clones were sequenced by immunoSEQ multiplex PCR, and TCRdb holds only the in-frame ones, with some missing. The sample has roughly 890,000 clones, about 91% seen once; the top ten hold less than 25%. The data were taken from a study of shared clonotypes between healthy human individuals. As for the study in general: Per-donor plates numbered three CD4 naive, three CD4 memory, two CD8 naive and one CD8 memory. Study-wide points: Sharing across several donors was seen in 4.5% to 6.5% of naive CD4 clonotypes.

Positive CCR7 selection of CD45RO-negative cells yielded the naive CD8 cells, and terminally differentiated effector memory CD45RA+ cells were excluded. There are 18 residues in the CDR3. CDR1 and CDR2 from the germline V gene are LGHNA and YSLEER. V was clipped by 1 base and J by 2 bases, with 19 bases between them. The chain uses TRBV4-3 and TRBJ2-3, with D possibly matching TRBD2 (7 bases). This clonotype was sampled from a man in his thirties or forties in good health. Source material: naive CD8+ T cells sorted from blood. The CDR3 DNA follows: TGCGCCAGCAGCCAAGTACCGGAGGGGGGGGCGCACACAGATACGCAGTATTTT. It yields the protein CASSQVPEGGAHTDTQYF.